These 9 T cell receptor beta chains came from one sample sequenced in a study of T cell responses to AZD1222 COVID-19 vaccine. Only in-frame clones appear in the TCRdb table, and some are missing; sequencing was by immunoSEQ multiplex PCR. This sample has some 150,000 clones; approximately 90% occur once, and the top ten carry 5.5% to 8%. Material: peripheral blood, obtained after recovery from COVID-19. The source of these receptors is an adult who had recovered from COVID-19.

The chain has TRBV2 and TRBJ2-1, with D possibly matching TRBD2 (5 bases). Germline-derived CDR1 and CDR2 are SNHLY and FYNNEI. The CDR3 length is 13 residues. The ends were cut back, 0 bases at V and 9 bases at J, with 9 bases in the middle. CDR3 nucleotides: TGTGCCAGCAGTGAAGCTCGGGCGGGTGAGCAGTTCTTC. This codes for CASSEARAGEQFF.

The CDR3 loop is CASSYTQNYGYTF. Written as DNA, the CDR3 is TGTGCCAGCAGTTACACACAGAACTATGGCTACACCTTC. The genes are TRBV6-2 or TRBV6-3 and TRBJ1-2; unclear D gene. V was pared by 2 bases and J by 2 bases, with 6 bases between. CDR1 is MNHEY, CDR2 SVGEGT, per germline. CDR3 length: 13 amino acids.

The rearrangement links TRBV7-3 to TRBJ1-2; D is ambiguous. The CDR3 consists of 13 residues. V lost 1 base and J lost 2, with 5 bases in between. Germline-derived CDR1 and CDR2 are SGHTA and FQGTGA. The CDR3, as DNA: TGTGCCAGCAGCTTAAAAGGGAACTATGGCTACACCTTC. This sequence encodes CASSLKGNYGYTF.

The genes are TRBV12-3 or TRBV12-4 and TRBJ2-7, with D uncertain. The CDR3 extends over 13 amino acids. Trimming removed 3 bases at V and 3 bases at J, with 9 bases between. CDR3 residues: CASSLGLSYEQYF. The CDR3 bases are TGTGCCAGCAGTTTGGGTCTAAGCTACGAGCAGTACTTC.

This sequence joins TRBV9 and TRBJ2-3; 8 nucleotides line up with TRBD2. The germline V gene encodes CDR1 SGDLS and CDR2 YYNGEE. Trimming cost V 0 bases and J 4 bases; bases outside gene matches: 4. The CDR3 length is 15 residues. This chain's CDR3 is CASSVEGRGADTQYF. CDR3 coding DNA: TGTGCCAGCAGCGTAGAAGGGCGGGGGGCAGATACGCAGTATTTT.

The chain links TRBV18 to TRBJ1-2; D remains ambiguous. The CDR3 loop spans 14 amino acids. Germline lookup yields CDR1 KGHSH and CDR2 LQKENI. V shed 3 bases and J shed 5 bases, with 13 bases lying between them. The CDR3 DNA follows: TGTGCCAGCTCACCGGTTCTGAGGGATTATGGCTACACCTTC. Its protein product is CASSPVLRDYGYTF.

V gene TRBV13 combines with J gene TRBJ1-3; D uncertain. Per germline, CDR1 PRHDT and CDR2 FYEKMQ (reference sequence). Trimming cost V 7 bases and J 0 bases, with 10 bases left between them. The CDR3 length is 14 residues. CDR3 DNA: TGTGCCAGCACCCCTCGAGGCTCTGGAAACACCATATATTTT. Its translation is CASTPRGSGNTIYF.

This chain uses TRBV5-6 with TRBJ2-7; 10 positions agree with TRBD2. Germline CDR1 reads SGHDT; CDR2 reads YYEEEE. Germline trimming cut 4 bases from V and 6 bases from J; bases unmatched to any gene: 7. This CDR3 comprises 14 residues. The CDR3 loop is CASSAGLAYIEQYF. The CDR3 DNA reads TGTGCCAGCAGCGCGGGACTAGCGTATATCGAGCAGTACTTC.

The V call is TRBV19, the J call TRBJ2-2; the match to TRBD2 covers 7 bases. V lost 3 bases and J lost 0; bases outside the gene matches: 7. CDR3 length equals 17 residues. From germline, CDR1 is LNHDA and CDR2 SQIVND (reference sequence). The CDR3 nucleotides are TGTGCCAGTAGTATGAGCCCTAGCGGAGCGAACACCGGGGAGCTGTTTTTT. Translation: CASSMSPSGANTGELFF.